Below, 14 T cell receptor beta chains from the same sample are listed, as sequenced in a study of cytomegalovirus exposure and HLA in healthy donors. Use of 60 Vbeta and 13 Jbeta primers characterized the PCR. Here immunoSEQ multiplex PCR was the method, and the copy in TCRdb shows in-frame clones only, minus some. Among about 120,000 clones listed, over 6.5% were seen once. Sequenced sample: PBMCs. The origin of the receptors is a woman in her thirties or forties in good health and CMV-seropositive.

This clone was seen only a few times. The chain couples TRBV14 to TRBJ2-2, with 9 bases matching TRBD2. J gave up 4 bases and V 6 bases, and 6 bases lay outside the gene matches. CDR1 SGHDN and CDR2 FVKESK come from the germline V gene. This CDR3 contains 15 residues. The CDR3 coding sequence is TGTGCCAGCAGACTGGGACTAGCCGTCACCGGGGAGCTGTTTTTT. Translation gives CASRLGLAVTGELFF.

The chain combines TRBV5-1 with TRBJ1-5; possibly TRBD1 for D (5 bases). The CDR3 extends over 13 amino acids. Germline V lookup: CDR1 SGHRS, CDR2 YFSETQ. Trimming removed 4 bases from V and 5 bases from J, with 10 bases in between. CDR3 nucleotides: TGCGCCAGCAGCCTTACAGGAGATCAGCCCCAGCATTTT. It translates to CASSLTGDQPQHF.

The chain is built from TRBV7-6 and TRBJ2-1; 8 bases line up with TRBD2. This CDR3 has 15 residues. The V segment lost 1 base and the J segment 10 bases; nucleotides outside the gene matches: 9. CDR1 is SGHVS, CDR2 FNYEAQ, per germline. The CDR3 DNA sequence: TGTGCCAGCAGCTTAGTCCAGCGGGGGAACCTCGAGCAGTTCTTC. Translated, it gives CASSLVQRGNLEQFF.

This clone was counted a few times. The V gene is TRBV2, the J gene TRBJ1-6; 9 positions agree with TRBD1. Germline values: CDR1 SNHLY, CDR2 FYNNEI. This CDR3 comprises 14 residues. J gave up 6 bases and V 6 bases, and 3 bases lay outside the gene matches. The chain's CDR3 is CASRLDRGNSPLHF. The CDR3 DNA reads TGTGCCAGCAGGTTGGACAGGGGTAATTCACCCCTCCACTTT.

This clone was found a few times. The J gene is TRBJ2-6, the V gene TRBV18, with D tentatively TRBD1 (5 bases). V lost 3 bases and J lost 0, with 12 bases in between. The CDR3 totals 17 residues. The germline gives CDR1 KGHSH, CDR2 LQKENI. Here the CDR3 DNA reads TGTGCCAGCTCACCTAGGACAACAACCTCTGGGGCCAACGTCCTGACTTTC. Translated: CASSPRTTTSGANVLTF. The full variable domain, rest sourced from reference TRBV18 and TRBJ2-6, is NAGVMQNPRHLVRRRGQEARLRCSPMKGHSHVYWYRQLPEEGLKFMVYLQKENIIDESGMPKERFSAEFPKEGPSILRIQQVVRGDSAAYFCASSPRTTTSGANVLTFGAGSRLTVL.

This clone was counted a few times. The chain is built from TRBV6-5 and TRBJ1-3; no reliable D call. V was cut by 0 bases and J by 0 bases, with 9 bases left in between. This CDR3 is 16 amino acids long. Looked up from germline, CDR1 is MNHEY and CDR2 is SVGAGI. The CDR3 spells CASSYSSIPSGNTIYF. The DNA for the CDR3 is TGTGCCAGCAGTTACTCTTCCATTCCCTCTGGAAACACCATATATTTT.

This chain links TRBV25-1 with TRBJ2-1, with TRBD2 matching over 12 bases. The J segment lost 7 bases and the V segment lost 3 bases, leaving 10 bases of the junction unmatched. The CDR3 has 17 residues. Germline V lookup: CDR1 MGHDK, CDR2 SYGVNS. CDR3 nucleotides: TGTGCCAGCAGTGAGAAAGTCCTAGCGGGGGGGCGGAATGAGCAGTTCTTC. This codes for CASSEKVLAGGRNEQFF.

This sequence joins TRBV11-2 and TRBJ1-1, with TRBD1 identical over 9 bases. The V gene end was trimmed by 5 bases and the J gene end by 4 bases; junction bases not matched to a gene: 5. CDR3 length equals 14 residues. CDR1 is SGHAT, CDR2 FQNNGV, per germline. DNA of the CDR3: TGTGCCAGCAGCGCGGGGACAGGGCCCACTGAAGCTTTCTTT. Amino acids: CASSAGTGPTEAFF.

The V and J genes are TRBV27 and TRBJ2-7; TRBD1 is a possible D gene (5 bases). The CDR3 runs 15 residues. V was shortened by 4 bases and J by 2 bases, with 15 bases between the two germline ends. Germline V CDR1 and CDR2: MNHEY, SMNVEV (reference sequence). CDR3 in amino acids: CASSSWKGEPYEQYF. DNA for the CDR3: TGTGCCAGCAGTTCCTGGAAAGGGGAACCCTACGAGCAGTACTTC.

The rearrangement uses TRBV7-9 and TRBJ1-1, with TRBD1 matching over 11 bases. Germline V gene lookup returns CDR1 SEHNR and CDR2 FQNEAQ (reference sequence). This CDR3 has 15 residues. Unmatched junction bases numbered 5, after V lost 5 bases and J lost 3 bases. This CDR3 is CASSPGQGADTEAFF. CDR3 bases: TGTGCCAGCAGCCCAGGACAGGGGGCGGACACTGAAGCTTTCTTT.

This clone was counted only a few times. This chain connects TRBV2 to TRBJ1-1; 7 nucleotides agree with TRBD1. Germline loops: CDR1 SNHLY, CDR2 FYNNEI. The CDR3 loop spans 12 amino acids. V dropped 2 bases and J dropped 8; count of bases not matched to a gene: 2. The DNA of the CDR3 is TGTGCCAGCAGTGAAAGAGGGGGCGAAGCTTTCTTT. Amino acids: CASSERGGEAFF.

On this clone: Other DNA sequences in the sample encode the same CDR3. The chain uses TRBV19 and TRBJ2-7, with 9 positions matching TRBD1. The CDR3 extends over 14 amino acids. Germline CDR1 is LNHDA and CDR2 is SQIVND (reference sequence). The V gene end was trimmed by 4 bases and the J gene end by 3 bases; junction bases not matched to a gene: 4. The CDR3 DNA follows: TGTGCCAGTAGTACTAGGACAGGGGACTACGAGCAGTACTTC. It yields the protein CASSTRTGDYEQYF.

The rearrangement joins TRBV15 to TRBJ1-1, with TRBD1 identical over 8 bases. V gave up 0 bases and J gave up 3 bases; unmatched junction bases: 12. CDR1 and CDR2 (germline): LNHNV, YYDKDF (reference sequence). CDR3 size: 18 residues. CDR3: CATSRDYGGTGGDTEAFF. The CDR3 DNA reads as TGTGCCACCAGCAGAGATTATGGGGGAACAGGGGGGGACACTGAAGCTTTCTTT.

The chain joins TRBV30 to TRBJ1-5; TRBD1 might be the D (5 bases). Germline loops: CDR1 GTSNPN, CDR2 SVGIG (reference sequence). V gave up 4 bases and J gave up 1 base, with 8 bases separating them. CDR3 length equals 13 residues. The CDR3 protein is CAWNQGSNQPQHF. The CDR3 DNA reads TGTGCCTGGAACCAGGGAAGCAATCAGCCCCAGCATTTT.